The source of this T cell receptor beta chain is a study of T-cell reconstitution after alpha-beta-depleted transplantation in children (TCRdb year 2016). At the level of the whole study: The study quantitatively tracked T-cell immune reconstitution after TCRalphabeta/CD19-depleted allogeneic hematopoietic cell transplantation in children using TCR repertoire profiling. Study-wide findings and limitations: Over the following months the frequencies of hyperexpanded clones went down, and after one year T-cell counts and TCRbeta diversity were mostly credited to newly produced T cells. The apparently early alphabetaT-cell count recovery about two months after transplant was reportedly dependent on only several hundred rapidly expanded clones derived from non-depleted graft cells. In some patients, the high TCRbeta diversity seen at day 60 was put down to recipient T cells and intrathymic progenitors that had survived conditioning.

On this clonotype: The antigen this receptor binds is unknown. Nothing much larger sits one base from this clone, and base qualities are not available.

From its cysteine to its phenylalanine, the CDR3 spans 16 amino acids. The entry retains the CDR3 DNA only, 48 bases that are in frame from base 1. The germline V gene yields KGHDR for CDR1 and SFDVKD for CDR2. For this chain, trimming is 3 bases at the V end and 3 bases at the J end, and the number of junction bases without a gene match is 4. The library was generated by PCR. TCRdb shows the sequencer as Illumina HiSeq 2500. Molecular barcoding was employed in the preparation of TCR libraries, with unique molecular identifiers being used to normalize TCRbeta repertoire quantification. The raw public data were reprocessed by TCRdb itself: fastp quality trimming at Q25, MiXCR clonotype calling, in-frame beta chains only. Rows are unified per CDR3 protein, each entry keeping the most common DNA and genes. Within this sample are about 980,000 distinct CDR3 sequences, with about 29% of them counted one time only. The top ten constitute roughly 30% of the sample.

Taken with the paper, the label for treatment or condition translates to: allogeneic hematopoietic cell transplantation with graft depleted of TCRalphabeta T cells and CD19 B cells. TCRalphabeta/CD19-depleted allogeneic hematopoietic cell grafts were given to the transplant recipients, all of whom were children. This material consisted of PBMCs, mostly from graft donor cells, taken 360 days after TCRalphabeta/CD19-depleted stem cell transplant. This clonotype was sampled from a boy in the first two years of life who had a stem cell transplant for SCID, so the T cells may come from the graft donor. The sequence links TRBV24-1 to TRBJ2-2; the central 9 bases match TRBD1. CDR3 protein: CATSDTGGYDTGELFF. The DNA is TGTGCCACCAGTGATACAGGGGGCTATGACACCGGGGAGCTGTTTTTT.